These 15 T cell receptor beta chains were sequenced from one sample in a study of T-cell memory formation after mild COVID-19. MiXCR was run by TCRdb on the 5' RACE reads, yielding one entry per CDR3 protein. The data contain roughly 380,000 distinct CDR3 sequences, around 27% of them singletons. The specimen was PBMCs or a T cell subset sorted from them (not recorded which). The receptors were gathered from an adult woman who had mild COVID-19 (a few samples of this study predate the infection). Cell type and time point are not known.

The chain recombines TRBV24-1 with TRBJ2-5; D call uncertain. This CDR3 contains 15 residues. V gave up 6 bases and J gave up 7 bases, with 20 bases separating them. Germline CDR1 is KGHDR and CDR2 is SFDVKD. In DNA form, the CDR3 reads TGTGCCACCAGTTCCTCCAAGATCGGCCTTGTGACCCAGTACTTC. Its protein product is CATSSSKIGLVTQYF.

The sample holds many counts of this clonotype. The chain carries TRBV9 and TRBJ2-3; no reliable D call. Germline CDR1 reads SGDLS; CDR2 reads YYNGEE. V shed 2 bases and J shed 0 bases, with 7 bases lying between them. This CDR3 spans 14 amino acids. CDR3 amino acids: CASSVVLSTDTQYF. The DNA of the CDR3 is TGTGCCAGCAGCGTGGTGTTAAGCACAGATACGCAGTATTTT. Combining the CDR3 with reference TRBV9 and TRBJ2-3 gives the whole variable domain DSGVTQTPKHLITATGQRVTLRCSPRSGDLSVYWYQQSLDQGLQFLIQYYNGEERAKGNILERFSAQQFPDLHSELNLSSLELGDSALYFCASSVVLSTDTQYFGPGTRLTVL.

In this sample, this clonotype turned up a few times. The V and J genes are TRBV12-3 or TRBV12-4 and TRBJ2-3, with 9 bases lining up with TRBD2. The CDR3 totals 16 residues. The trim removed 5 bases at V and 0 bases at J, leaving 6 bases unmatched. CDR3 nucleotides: TGTGCCAGCAGTATTAGCGGGAGAGTAAGCACAGATACGCAGTATTTT. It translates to CASSISGRVSTDTQYF.

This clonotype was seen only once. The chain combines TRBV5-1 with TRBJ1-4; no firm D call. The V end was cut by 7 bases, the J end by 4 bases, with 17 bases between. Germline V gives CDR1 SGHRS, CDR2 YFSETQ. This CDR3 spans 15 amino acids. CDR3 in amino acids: CASSRTGNYNEKLFF. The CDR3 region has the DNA TGCGCCAGCTCCCGGACGGGGAACTATAATGAAAAACTGTTTTTT.

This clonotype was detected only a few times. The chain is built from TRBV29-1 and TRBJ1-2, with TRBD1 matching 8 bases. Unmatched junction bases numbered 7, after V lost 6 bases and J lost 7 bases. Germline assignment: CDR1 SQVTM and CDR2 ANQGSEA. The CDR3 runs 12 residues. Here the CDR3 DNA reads TGCAGCGTATCCATGACAGGGGCTGGCTACACCTTC. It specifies CSVSMTGAGYTF.

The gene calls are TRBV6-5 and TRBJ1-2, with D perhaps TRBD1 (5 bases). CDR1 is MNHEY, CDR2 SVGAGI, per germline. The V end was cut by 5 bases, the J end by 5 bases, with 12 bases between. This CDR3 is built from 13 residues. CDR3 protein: CASSPAGGYGYTF. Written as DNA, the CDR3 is TGTGCCAGCAGTCCCGCCGGGGGTTATGGCTACACCTTC.

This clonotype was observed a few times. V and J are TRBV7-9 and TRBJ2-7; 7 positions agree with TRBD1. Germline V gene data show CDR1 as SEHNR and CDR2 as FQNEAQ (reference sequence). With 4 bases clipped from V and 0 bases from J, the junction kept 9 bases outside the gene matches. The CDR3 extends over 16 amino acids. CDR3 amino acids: CASSSSPGQSSYEQYF. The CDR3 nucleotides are TGTGCCAGCAGCTCAAGCCCGGGACAGAGCTCCTACGAGCAGTACTTC.

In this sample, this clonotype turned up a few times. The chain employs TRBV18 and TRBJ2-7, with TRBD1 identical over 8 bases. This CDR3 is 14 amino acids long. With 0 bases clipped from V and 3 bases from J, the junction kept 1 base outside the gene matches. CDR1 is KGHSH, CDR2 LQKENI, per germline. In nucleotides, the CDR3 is TGTGCCAGCTCACCACCGACAGGGGTCTACGAGCAGTACTTC. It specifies CASSPPTGVYEQYF.

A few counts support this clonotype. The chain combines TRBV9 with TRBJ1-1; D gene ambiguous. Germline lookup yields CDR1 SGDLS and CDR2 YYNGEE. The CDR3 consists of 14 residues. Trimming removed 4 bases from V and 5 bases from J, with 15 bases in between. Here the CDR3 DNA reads TGTGCCAGCAGCAAAGGGAGCGGAGGGACTGAAGCTTTCTTT. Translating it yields CASSKGSGGTEAFF.

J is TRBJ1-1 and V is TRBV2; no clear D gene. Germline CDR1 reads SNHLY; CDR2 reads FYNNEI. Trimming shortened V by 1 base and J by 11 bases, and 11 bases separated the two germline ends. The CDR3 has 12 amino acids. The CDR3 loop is CASSEDFGPAFF. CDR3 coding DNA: TGTGCCAGCAGTGAAGATTTCGGTCCGGCTTTCTTT. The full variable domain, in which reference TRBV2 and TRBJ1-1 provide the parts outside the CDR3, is EPEVTQTPSHQVTQMGQEVILRCVPISNHLYFYWYRQILGQKVEFLVSFYNNEISEKSEIFDDQFSVERPDGSNFTLKIRSTKLEDSAMYFCASSEDFGPAFFGQGTRLTVV.

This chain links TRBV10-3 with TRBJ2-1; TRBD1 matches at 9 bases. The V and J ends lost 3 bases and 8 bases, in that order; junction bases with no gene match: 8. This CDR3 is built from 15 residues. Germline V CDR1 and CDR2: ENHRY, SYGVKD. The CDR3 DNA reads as TGTGCCATCAGTGATGCCGGACAGGGGTATCATGAGCAGTTCTTC. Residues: CAISDAGQGYHEQFF.

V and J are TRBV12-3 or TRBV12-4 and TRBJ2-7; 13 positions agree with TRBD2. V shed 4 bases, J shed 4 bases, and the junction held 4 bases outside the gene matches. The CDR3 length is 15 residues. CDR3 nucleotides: TGTGCCAGCAGTTCAATGGGACTAGCGGGATACGAGCAGTACTTC. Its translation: CASSSMGLAGYEQYF.

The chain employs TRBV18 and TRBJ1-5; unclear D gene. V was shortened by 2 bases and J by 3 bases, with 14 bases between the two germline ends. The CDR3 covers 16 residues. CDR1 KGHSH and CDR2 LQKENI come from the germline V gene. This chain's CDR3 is CASSPAERIDNQPQHF. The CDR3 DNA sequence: TGTGCCAGCTCACCAGCGGAGAGGATCGACAATCAGCCCCAGCATTTT.

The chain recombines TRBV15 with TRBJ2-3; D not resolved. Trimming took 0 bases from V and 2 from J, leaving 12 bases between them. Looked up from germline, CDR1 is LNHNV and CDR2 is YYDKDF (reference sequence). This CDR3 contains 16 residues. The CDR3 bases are TGTGCCACCAGCAGAGATAGGCAAGGGCCCACAGATACGCAGTATTTT. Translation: CATSRDRQGPTDTQYF.

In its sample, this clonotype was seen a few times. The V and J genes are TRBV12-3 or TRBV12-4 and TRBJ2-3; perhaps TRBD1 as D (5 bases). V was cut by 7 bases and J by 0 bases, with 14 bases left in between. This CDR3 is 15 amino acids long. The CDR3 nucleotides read TGTGCCAGCACAAGGGGCCAGACTAGCACAGATACGCAGTATTTT. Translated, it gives CASTRGQTSTDTQYF.